Listed below are T cell receptor beta chains from one sample, sequenced in a study of blood T cell repertoires in COVID-19. Data came from immunoSEQ multiplex PCR; TCRdb stores just in-frame clones and leaves some out. In the table there are around 150,000 clones, 80% to 90% of which are singletons. The sample taken for sequencing was peripheral blood. Receptors originate from a man aged 65-85 years with acute or convalescent COVID-19. CDR3s include the opening cysteine and the closing phenylalanine or tryptophan. The order of the fields is J gene, D gene, clone size, V gene, CDR3 protein, CDR3 DNA. The D gene is left open where the match is weak. Clone size, where shown, is once, few, many, or a class for clones that have expanded.

>TRBJ2-1|TRBD1|NA|TRBV9
CASSPLSGGAYNEQFF
TGTGCCAGCAGCCCTTTATCAGGGGGCGCATACAATGAGCAGTTCTTC
>TRBJ1-4|TRBD1|NA|TRBV7-9
CASSLMNRGVVGEKLFF
TGTGCCAGCAGCTTAATGAACAGGGGGGTAGTCGGTGAAAAACTGTTTTTT
>TRBJ2-5|TRBD1|NA|TRBV6-2/TRBV6-3
CASSYIGQGLETQYF
TGTGCCAGCAGTTACATCGGACAGGGGCTGGAGACCCAGTACTTC
>TRBJ2-2|TRBD1|NA|TRBV29-1
CSVLGGTGMVGGELFF
TGCAGCGTACTAGGAGGGACAGGGATGGTAGGCGGGGAGCTGTTTTTT
>TRBJ1-5|NA|NA|TRBV2
CAKQSLSISRAEQPQHF
TGTGCCAAGCAGAGTTTGTCAATTAGCAGGGCTGAACAGCCCCAGCATTTT
>TRBJ2-5|NA|NA|TRBV7-9
CASSLAGNRDETQYF
TGTGCCAGCAGCTTAGCGGGTAACAGGGATGAGACCCAGTACTTC
>TRBJ2-1|TRBD1|NA|TRBV30
CASDRGTYNEQFF
TGTGCCTCGGACAGGGGGACCTACAATGAGCAGTTCTTC
>TRBJ2-7|TRBD2|NA|TRBV5-4
CASSFVGLAANYEQYF
TGTGCCAGCAGCTTCGTGGGACTAGCGGCCAACTACGAGCAGTACTTC
>TRBJ1-3|NA|NA|TRBV19
CASSLRSGNTIYF
TGTGCCAGTAGTCTCCGCTCTGGAAACACCATATATTTT
>TRBJ1-5|NA|NA|TRBV2
CASRAGTGHSNQPQHF
TGTGCCAGCAGGGCCGGGACGGGACATAGCAATCAGCCCCAGCATTTT
>TRBJ2-5|NA|NA|TRBV3-1/TRBV3-2
CASSQGRVYQETQYF
TGTGCCAGCAGCCAAGGTCGGGTTTACCAAGAGACCCAGTACTTC
>TRBJ2-1|NA|NA|TRBV19
CASSIVQRNEQFF
TGTGCCAGTAGTATAGTACAGCGGAATGAGCAGTTCTTC
>TRBJ2-6|NA|NA|TRBV7-2
CASSPDTSGANVLTF
TGTGCCAGCAGCCCAGACACATCTGGGGCCAACGTCCTGACTTTC
>TRBJ1-2|TRBD1|NA|TRBV7-2
CASSEGQGAYGYTF
TGTGCCAGCAGCGAAGGACAGGGGGCCTATGGCTACACCTTC
>TRBJ2-1|NA|NA|TRBV27
CASSLYPNEQFF
TGTGCCAGCAGTTTGTATCCCAATGAGCAGTTCTTC
>TRBJ2-5|TRBD1|NA|TRBV7-2
CASSPGQGQETQYF
TGTGCCAGCAGCCCAGGACAGGGCCAAGAGACCCAGTACTTC
>TRBJ1-5|NA|NA|TRBV10-3
CAISDLGEGQPQHF
TGTGCCATCAGTGACTTAGGGGAAGGACAGCCCCAGCATTTT
>TRBJ2-7|TRBD1|NA|TRBV28
CASIGDRGTYEQYF
TGTGCCAGCATAGGGGACAGGGGAACCTACGAGCAGTACTTC
>TRBJ2-7|TRBD1|NA|TRBV5-1
CASRTGLDSYEQYF
TGCGCCAGCAGGACAGGGCTAGACTCCTACGAGCAGTACTTC
>TRBJ1-2|NA|NA|TRBV3-1/TRBV3-2
CASSQDQAGDYGYTF
TGTGCCAGCAGCCAAGACCAGGCAGGGGACTATGGCTACACCTTC
>TRBJ2-6|NA|NA|TRBV19
CASSGLGDGANVLTF
TGTGCCAGTAGCGGACTTGGTGACGGGGCCAACGTCCTGACTTTC
>TRBJ2-3|TRBD2|NA|TRBV18
CASSPRLAGNTDTQYF
TGTGCCAGCTCACCAAGGCTAGCGGGTAACACAGATACGCAGTATTTT
>TRBJ1-4|TRBD1|NA|TRBV7-2
CASSLGTGRTNEKLFF
TGTGCCAGCAGCTTGGGGACAGGAAGAACTAATGAAAAACTGTTTTTT
>TRBJ2-7|TRBD2|once|TRBV19
CASRPSGRSSYEQYF
TGTGCCAGTAGACCTAGCGGGAGAAGCTCCTACGAGCAGTACTTC
>TRBJ2-2|TRBD2|NA|TRBV2
CASSEIGTTNTGELFF
TGTGCCAGCAGTGAGATAGGGACTACTAACACCGGGGAGCTGTTTTTT
>TRBJ2-1|TRBD1|NA|TRBV5-6
CASSTGTGRYNEQFF
TGTGCCAGCAGCACCGGGACAGGGAGGTACAATGAGCAGTTCTTC
>TRBJ2-7|NA|NA|TRBV14
CASSQTDYLPYEQYF
TGTGCCAGCAGCCAAACAGATTACCTCCCCTACGAGCAGTACTTC
>TRBJ2-5|NA|NA|TRBV29-1
CSVEGSRDSETQYF
TGCAGCGTTGAAGGGAGCAGAGATTCGGAGACCCAGTACTTC
>TRBJ2-7|NA|few|TRBV27
CASSLVSSYEQYF
TGTGCCAGCAGTTTAGTTAGCTCCTACGAGCAGTACTTC
>TRBJ2-1|TRBD2|few|TRBV7-9
CASSLTSGRNEQFF
TGTGCCAGCAGCTTGACTAGCGGGAGAAATGAGCAGTTCTTC
>TRBJ1-1|NA|few|TRBV29-1
CSVPGRNTEAFF
TGCAGCGTTCCGGGTCGGAACACTGAAGCTTTCTTT
>TRBJ1-5|TRBD1|NA|TRBV5-6
CASSFWTGSSNQPQHF
TGTGCCAGCAGCTTCTGGACAGGGTCGAGCAATCAGCCCCAGCATTTT
>TRBJ2-7|NA|NA|TRBV9
CASSVASSTYEQYF
TGTGCCAGCAGCGTAGCTTCTAGCACCTACGAGCAGTACTTC
>TRBJ2-6|TRBD1|NA|TRBV10-3
CATRKPGQSSGANVLTF
TGTGCCACCAGAAAACCGGGACAGAGCTCTGGGGCCAACGTCCTGACTTTC
>TRBJ1-1|TRBD1|NA|TRBV6-5
CASSYGTGGGNTEAFF
TGTGCCAGCAGTTATGGGACAGGGGGTGGGAACACTGAAGCTTTCTTT
>TRBJ1-1|NA|NA|TRBV4-2
CASSQVRGWATEAFF
TGTGCCAGCAGCCAAGTTCGGGGATGGGCCACTGAAGCTTTCTTT
>TRBJ1-1|NA|few|TRBV6-5
CASRVQGWVNTEAFF
TGTGCCAGCAGAGTACAGGGTTGGGTCAACACTGAAGCTTTCTTT
>TRBJ2-3|NA|few|TRBV28
CASSLTDTQYF
TGTGCCAGCAGCCTGACAGATACGCAGTATTTT
>TRBJ2-1|NA|once|TRBV7-3
CASSLVAAKRSNEQFF
TGTGCCAGCAGCTTGGTAGCGGCTAAGAGGTCCAATGAGCAGTTCTTC
>TRBJ2-1|NA|NA|TRBV20-1
CSASGGMLYNEQFF
TGCAGTGCTAGTGGCGGGATGCTCTACAATGAGCAGTTCTTC
>TRBJ2-2|TRBD2|few|TRBV11-2
CASSVGLAGVFGELFF
TGTGCCAGCAGCGTCGGACTAGCGGGAGTATTCGGGGAGCTGTTTTTT
>TRBJ1-1|NA|NA|TRBV2
CARLTAVNTEAFF
TGTGCCAGGCTGACAGCTGTGAACACTGAAGCTTTCTTT
>TRBJ1-3|NA|NA|TRBV5-1
CASSSHLGVSGNTIYF
TGCGCCAGCAGCTCTCACCTCGGGGTCTCTGGAAACACCATATATTTT
>TRBJ2-5|NA|NA|TRBV6-2/TRBV6-3
CASSRGETQYF
TGTGCCAGCAGTCGGGGGGAGACCCAGTACTTC
>TRBJ2-1|TRBD2|NA|TRBV7-9
CASSSPGAGVSYNEQFF
TGTGCCAGCAGCTCGCCCGGGGCGGGAGTATCGTACAATGAGCAGTTCTTC
>TRBJ1-1|TRBD1|NA|TRBV5-1
CASSPQTGVQEAFF
TGCGCCAGCAGCCCACAGACAGGGGTTCAGGAAGCTTTCTTT
>TRBJ1-2|NA|NA|TRBV28
CASSTPAGSYGYTF
TGTGCCAGCAGCACCCCCGCAGGGTCCTATGGCTACACCTTC